The 32 T cell receptor beta chains below were found in one sample sequenced in a study of response to subunit inactivated influenza vaccine. TCRdb re-derived calls from the RT-PCR reads in MiXCR, one entry per CDR3 protein. The table records some 570,000 distinct CDR3 sequences, approximately 10% of them present only once. The data were also submitted as part of a second study, on T cells expressing NK-cell markers. According to that study: For TCR beta, cDNA was produced by 5'RACE template switching with UMIs.

The material was PBMCs from blood, obtained on the day of vaccination. All receptors come from a man aged 50-59 years who received an inactivated influenza vaccine.

The chain has TRBV4-3 and TRBJ2-2; D is unclear. The CDR3 spans 15 residues. The V end was cut by 2 bases, the J end by 3 bases, with 10 bases between. Germline V lookup: CDR1 LGHNA, CDR2 YSLEER. Here the CDR3 DNA reads TGCGCCAGCAGCCAACTTTCTAGGCACACCGGGGAGCTGTTTTTT. Translating gives CASSQLSRHTGELFF.

The rearrangement joins TRBV5-6 to TRBJ2-2, with no clear D. Germline CDR1 SGHDT, CDR2 YYEEEE. The CDR3 extends over 16 amino acids. Trimming left V 4 bases short and J 3 bases short, with 16 bases between. DNA for the CDR3: TGTGCCAGCAGCAGAAGGGAAGCGATGTACACCGGGGAGCTGTTTTTT. The encoded protein is CASSRREAMYTGELFF.

V and J are TRBV4-3 and TRBJ2-1; TRBD2 aligns across 13 bases. The length of the CDR3 is 16 residues. Germline values: CDR1 LGHNA, CDR2 YSLEER. After removal of 5 bases from V and 3 bases from J, the junction contained 4 bases not matched to a gene. The CDR3 protein is CASSGLAGAGYNEQFF. The CDR3 coding sequence is TGCGCCAGCAGCGGACTAGCGGGAGCCGGCTACAATGAGCAGTTCTTC.

This clonotype has only a few counts. This chain links TRBV5-1 with TRBJ2-2; D gene uncertain. Per germline, CDR1 SGHRS and CDR2 YFSETQ. With 2 bases removed from V and 6 bases from J, the gap between germline ends came to 8 bases. CDR3 length: 13 residues. The CDR3 sequence is CASSLRVSGELFF. In DNA, the CDR3 is TGCGCCAGCAGCTTACGGGTGTCCGGGGAGCTGTTTTTT.

This clonotype appeared a few times. The J gene is TRBJ2-1, the V gene TRBV11-2; 8 nucleotides align to TRBD1. Germline V CDR1 and CDR2: SGHAT, FQNNGV. J lost 3 bases, V lost 5 bases, and 9 bases had no gene match. This CDR3 region has 16 residues. The CDR3 DNA sequence: TGTGCCAGCAGCCCCCTCAGGGGGCCTAACTACAATGAGCAGTTCTTC. Its protein is CASSPLRGPNYNEQFF.

The chain links TRBV19 to TRBJ1-5; no definite D call. The germline V gene has CDR1 LNHDA and CDR2 SQIVND (reference sequence). This CDR3 region has 13 residues. With 4 bases removed from V and 9 bases from J, the gap between germline ends came to 13 bases. The CDR3 DNA reads as TGTGCCAGTAGTACGCCCATGTTGAGGCCCCAGCATTTT. Its translation is CASSTPMLRPQHF.

Many counts were recorded for this clonotype. The chain couples TRBV6-1 to TRBJ2-7, with D possibly TRBD1 on 6 matching bases. Trimming removed 6 bases at V and 0 bases at J, with 12 bases between. The CDR3 length is 14 residues. Per germline, CDR1 MNHNS and CDR2 SASEGT. The CDR3 is CASSPGQASYEQYF. The DNA for the CDR3 is TGTGCCAGCAGCCCGGGACAAGCCTCCTACGAGCAGTACTTC.

The chain combines TRBV28 with TRBJ2-1; TRBD1 is a possible D gene (6 bases). Trimming left V 6 bases short and J 3 bases short, with 12 bases between. The CDR3 has 14 amino acids. The germline V gene has CDR1 MDHEN and CDR2 SYDVKM. The CDR3 DNA sequence: TGTGCCAGCAGGGGGGCCTTAGACTACAATGAGCAGTTCTTC. Protein: CASRGALDYNEQFF.

The chain combines TRBV7-9 with TRBJ1-6; 7 nucleotides align to TRBD1. The CDR3 has 15 residues. The junction had 10 bases not matched to a gene; V was cut back by 5 bases and J by 9 bases. Germline assignment: CDR1 SEHNR and CDR2 FQNEAQ (reference sequence). As DNA, the CDR3 is TGTGCCAGCAGCGTGACGACAGGGACTGGTTCACCCCTCCACTTT. This encodes CASSVTTGTGSPLHF.

V is TRBV7-9 and J is TRBJ2-3; TRBD2 agrees at 7 bases. The CDR3 has 11 amino acids. CDR1 is SEHNR, CDR2 FQNEAQ, per germline (reference sequence). CDR3 sequence: CAAGWTDTQYF. The CDR3 DNA reads TGTGCAGCGGGGTGGACAGATACGCAGTATTTT. The full variable domain, its missing parts supplied by reference TRBV7-9 and TRBJ2-3, is DTGVSQNPRHKITKRGQNVTFRCDPISEHNRLYWYRQTLGQGPEFLTYFQNEAQLEKSRLLSDRFSAERPKGSFSTLEIQRTEQGDSAMYLCAAGWTDTQYFGPGTRLTVL.

Concerning this clonotype itself: This may be a read error: a much more frequent sequence differs by one nucleotide. The chain joins TRBV28 to TRBJ2-4; 7 bases fit TRBD2. This CDR3 comprises 15 residues. Germline V lookup: CDR1 MDHEN, CDR2 SYDVKM. CDR3 residues: CASSEAGPAKTIQYF. The CDR3 coding sequence is TGTGCCAGCAGTGAAGCGGGACCAGCCAAAACCATTCAGTACTTC.

V is TRBV18 and J is TRBJ2-1; 11 nucleotides line up with TRBD2. The CDR3 sequence is 15 residues long. Trimming at V came to 5 bases and at J to 5 bases, leaving 5 bases not matched to a gene. Per the germline V gene, CDR1 is KGHSH and CDR2 is LQKENI. The CDR3 nucleotides are TGTGCCAGCTCAGGATCGGGACTAGCGGACAATGAGCAGTTCTTC. It encodes CASSGSGLADNEQFF.

Only a few counts were recorded for this clonotype. The chain uses TRBV2 and TRBJ2-2, with TRBD2 identical over 7 bases. The CDR3 runs to 17 residues. The V and J ends lost 1 base and 5 bases, in that order; junction bases with no gene match: 10. Germline assignment: CDR1 SNHLY and CDR2 FYNNEI. The CDR3 region is CASSEDPPGRWTGELFF. In nucleotides, the CDR3 is TGTGCCAGCAGTGAAGACCCCCCCGGGAGGTGGACCGGGGAGCTGTTTTTT.

This clonotype was observed a handful of times. The J gene is TRBJ2-3, the V gene TRBV5-6; 9 nucleotides align to TRBD1. Germline V CDR1 and CDR2: SGHDT, YYEEEE. Unmatched junction bases numbered 5, after V lost 0 bases and J lost 6 bases. There are 15 residues in the CDR3. The CDR3 region is CASSLAGQGGDTQYF. The CDR3 DNA reads as TGTGCCAGCAGCTTGGCGGGACAGGGAGGTGATACGCAGTATTTT.

CDR3 protein: CSVGGTSGGPYEQYF. CDR3 bases: TGCAGCGTTGGGGGGACTAGCGGGGGCCCCTACGAGCAGTACTTC. The chain combines TRBV29-1 with TRBJ2-7, with TRBD2 matching 14 bases. Germline CDR1 SQVTM, CDR2 ANQGSEA. V was pared by 4 bases and J by 2 bases, with 4 bases of the junction left unmatched. This CDR3 comprises 15 residues.

There are a few counts of this clonotype. The chain links TRBV7-9 to TRBJ2-7; D is ambiguous. This CDR3 comprises 11 residues. CDR1 is SEHNR, CDR2 FQNEAQ, per germline (reference sequence). Trimming left V 7 bases short and J 5 bases short, with 9 bases between. CDR3 loop: CASTEGNEQYF. In DNA form, the CDR3 reads TGTGCCAGCACCGAAGGCAACGAGCAGTACTTC.

This clonotype was counted between two and nine times. The chain carries TRBV15 and TRBJ1-1; unclear D gene. CDR3 length: 15 residues. Germline V CDR1 and CDR2: LNHNV, YYDKDF (reference sequence). V lost 1 base, J lost 1 base, and 10 bases lay in between. The chain's CDR3 is CATSRGAGGNTEAFF. CDR3 DNA sequence: TGTGCCACCAGCAGAGGGGCTGGTGGGAACACTGAAGCTTTCTTT.

The genes are TRBV6-1 and TRBJ2-5; the D call may be TRBD1 or TRBD2 (6 bases each). Looked up from germline, CDR1 is MNHNS and CDR2 is SASEGT. The CDR3 totals 16 residues. V was cut by 2 bases and J by 5 bases, with 18 bases left in between. The CDR3 loop reads CASSELPGARGETQYF. The CDR3, as DNA: TGTGCCAGCAGTGAATTACCGGGGGCTAGAGGGGAGACCCAGTACTTC.

The V gene is TRBV20-1, the J gene TRBJ2-7, with D possibly matching TRBD2 (5 bases). CDR3 length equals 12 residues. V was shortened by 6 bases and J by 4 bases, with 13 bases between the two germline ends. The germline V gene has CDR1 DFQATT and CDR2 SNEGSKA (reference sequence). Here the CDR3 reads CSAPAEIYEQYF. The CDR3 nucleotides read TGCAGTGCGCCAGCGGAAATATACGAGCAGTACTTC.

There are a few counts of this clonotype. This rearrangement joins TRBV6-8 to TRBJ2-1, with D perhaps matching TRBD2 (6 bases). Germline CDR1 MNHGY, CDR2 SAAAGT. Trimming stripped 2 bases from V and 2 bases from J, with 13 bases between. This CDR3 is 16 amino acids long. DNA of the CDR3: TGTGCCAGCAGTTACCCTGTAGCGGAGACCTACAATGAGCAGTTCTTC. It is translated as CASSYPVAETYNEQFF.

The J gene is TRBJ2-2, the V gene TRBV7-9; tentative D call: TRBD1 (6 bases). With 3 bases removed from V and 6 bases from J, the gap between germline ends came to 11 bases. Germline-derived CDR1 and CDR2 are SEHNR and FQNEAQ (reference sequence). The CDR3 is 14 residues long. The CDR3 reads CASSFTQGAGELFF. In DNA form, the CDR3 reads TGTGCCAGCAGCTTCACACAGGGTGCCGGGGAGCTGTTTTTT. Full variable domain (missing parts from reference TRBV7-9 and TRBJ2-2): DTGVSQNPRHKITKRGQNVTFRCDPISEHNRLYWYRQTLGQGPEFLTYFQNEAQLEKSRLLSDRFSAERPKGSFSTLEIQRTEQGDSAMYLCASSFTQGAGELFFGEGSRLTVL.

The chain links TRBV12-3 or TRBV12-4 to TRBJ2-1; D remains ambiguous. Trimming stripped 4 bases from V and 4 bases from J, with 11 bases between. This CDR3 contains 14 residues. The CDR3 loop is CASSWGSGYNEQFF. DNA of the CDR3: TGTGCCAGCAGTTGGGGTTCAGGATACAATGAGCAGTTCTTC.

V usage is TRBV7-2 and J usage is TRBJ2-4, with 7 bases that match TRBD2. Germline-derived CDR1 and CDR2 are SGHTA and FQGNSA. CDR3 length equals 16 residues. The ends lost 3 bases at V and 6 bases at J; junction bases unmatched: 11. CDR3 loop: CASSFFDSGGRNIQYF. The CDR3 DNA reads TGTGCCAGCAGCTTTTTCGATTCCGGGGGGAGAAACATTCAGTACTTC.

CDR3 DNA sequence: TGTGCCAGCAGTGAACAGGGGGAATTCTACGAGCAGTACTTC. Its protein product is CASSEQGEFYEQYF. The rearrangement joins TRBV27 to TRBJ2-7, with 8 bases identical to TRBD1. The V and J ends lost 5 bases and 3 bases, in that order; junction bases with no gene match: 6. CDR3 size: 14 residues. CDR1 is MNHEY and CDR2 is SMNVEV in the germline V gene (reference sequence).

This clonotype has just a few counts. The gene calls are TRBV6-1 and TRBJ2-3, with TRBD2 matching 8 bases. The CDR3 covers 14 residues. The trim removed 8 bases at V and 2 bases at J, leaving 6 bases unmatched. Germline V gene lookup returns CDR1 MNHNS and CDR2 SASEGT. The CDR3 DNA reads as TGTGCCAGCCAACGGGGGGGCGACACAGATACGCAGTATTTT. The encoded protein is CASQRGGDTDTQYF.

The chain uses TRBV3-1 and TRBJ1-1, with TRBD1 as a possible D gene (5 bases). Trimming shortened V by 4 bases and J by 10 bases, and 13 bases separated the two germline ends. Per the germline V gene, CDR1 is LGHDT and CDR2 is YNNKEL (reference sequence). The CDR3 sequence is 12 residues long. The CDR3 DNA reads as TGTGCCAGCAGCCTAGACAGCCGAATAGCTTTCTTT. Translating it yields CASSLDSRIAFF.

Only a few counts were recorded for this clonotype. The V gene is TRBV5-1, the J gene TRBJ2-3; D is possibly TRBD1 (6 bases). The V end lost 0 bases, the J end lost 0 bases, and 11 bases lay between the germline ends. In germline, CDR1 is SGHRS, CDR2 YFSETQ. The CDR3 covers 16 residues. Here the CDR3 reads CASSLETGISTDTQYF. The CDR3 nucleotides read TGCGCCAGCAGCTTGGAAACAGGGATTAGCACAGATACGCAGTATTTT.

This clonotype has a handful of counts. This chain joins TRBV20-1 and TRBJ2-7; weak D call: TRBD2 (5 bases). CDR3 size: 12 residues. The V gene lost 6 bases and the J gene lost 2 bases, with 11 bases spanning the gap. Germline assignment: CDR1 DFQATT and CDR2 SNEGSKA (reference sequence). CDR3 nucleotides: TGCAGTGCCAAGAGGGTTGCCTACGAGCAGTACTTC. Its protein product is CSAKRVAYEQYF.

This clonotype occurred a few times. This sequence joins TRBV27 and TRBJ2-2, with 8 bases identical to TRBD2. The V and J ends lost 5 bases and 5 bases, in that order; junction bases with no gene match: 7. CDR3 length equals 15 residues. Germline V lookup: CDR1 MNHEY, CDR2 SMNVEV (reference sequence). CDR3 bases: TGTGCCAGCAGTCCCTTATCGGGGGGGACCGGGGAGCTGTTTTTT. Protein sequence: CASSPLSGGTGELFF.

The table lists this clonotype with a few counts. The junction does not match germline at one end; this may be a read error. V gene TRBV11-2 combines with J gene TRBJ1-3; D is ambiguous. This CDR3 has 15 amino acids. The germline V gene has CDR1 SGHAT and CDR2 FQNNGV. In DNA, the CDR3 is TGTGCCAGCAGCCTAGACGGATTCTCTGGAAACACCATATATTTT. Translated: CASSLDGFSGNTIYF.

This clonotype was detected a few times. The rearrangement links TRBV20-1 to TRBJ1-6; D perhaps matches TRBD1 (5 bases). CDR1 is DFQATT, CDR2 SNEGSKA, per germline (reference sequence). The CDR3 consists of 13 residues. Between the trimmed V and J ends, which lost 5 bases and 6 bases, there was a span of 11 bases. The CDR3 sequence is CSAGTDSNSPLHF. CDR3 DNA: TGCAGTGCTGGGACGGATTCTAATTCACCCCTCCACTTT.

In its sample, this clonotype was seen a few times. The gene calls are TRBV12-3 or TRBV12-4 and TRBJ2-6, with D possibly TRBD1 on 5 matching bases. Trimming removed 1 base at V and 4 bases at J, with 14 bases between. There are 17 residues in the CDR3. The CDR3 region has the DNA TGTGCCAGCAGTTTAGATAGGGGCGTGCGGGGGGCCAACGTCCTGACTTTC. Translation: CASSLDRGVRGANVLTF.